The T cell receptor (beta chain) described here comes from a study of T-cell reconstitution after alpha-beta-depleted transplantation in children. Study-wide results and caveats: The main origin of T-cell counts and diversity one year after transplant was newly produced T cells. Reports say that about two months after transplant, the alpha-beta T cells came out of several hundred graft clones that had expanded. In some patients, recipient T cells and intrathymic progenitors surviving conditioning explained high day-60 diversity.

V gave up 2 bases and J gave up 7 bases, with 18 bases separating them. Looked up from germline, CDR1 is DFQATT and CDR2 is SNEGSKA (reference sequence). The CDR3 contains 15 residues. This clonotype was seen a few times. Its antigen remains unknown. Unique molecular identifiers featured in how the TCRbeta library was prepared. In TCRdb, the PCR reads were re-called with MiXCR into one record per CDR3 protein. The sample holds approximately 980,000 distinct CDR3 sequences, 25% to 30% seen once. Sequenced here: PBMCs, mostly from graft donor cells, sampled 360 days after TCRalphabeta/CD19-depleted stem cell transplant. The receptor's source is a boy in the first two years of life who had a stem cell transplant for SCID, so the T cells may come from the graft donor. V is TRBV20-1 and J is TRBJ2-1, with a possible D match to TRBD2 (5 bases). The CDR3 loop reads CSARLLQRPWNEQFF. The DNA for the CDR3 is TGCAGTGCTAGACTGCTACAGCGGCCATGGAATGAGCAGTTCTTC.